Listed below are T cell receptor beta chains from one sample, sequenced in a study of blood T cell repertoires in COVID-19. Sequencing used immunoSEQ multiplex PCR; TCRdb keeps in-frame clones, though not all of them. The sample has 150,000 to 190,000 clones, under 90% seen once. Sequencing was done on a sample of PBMCs or T cells enriched from blood (not recorded which). Receptors were obtained from a middle-aged man who had recovered from COVID-19. Both conserved end residues are part of each CDR3. A D gene is named only where the DNA matches it firmly. Clone size appears in some rows only: once, few, many, or a class for an expanded clone.

>TRBJ2-2|TRBD1|TRBV4-3|NA
CASSQETGVTGELFF
TGCGCCAGCAGCCAAGAGACAGGGGTCACCGGGGAGCTGTTTTTT
>TRBJ2-3|TRBD2|TRBV7-2|NA
CASSLRPGGFNTDTQYF
TGTGCCAGCAGCCTACGACCGGGGGGATTCAATACAGATACGCAGTATTTT
>TRBJ2-2|TRBD1|TRBV12-3/TRBV12-4|NA
CVDRGFTGELFF
TGTGTCGACAGGGGGTTCACCGGGGAGCTGTTTTTT
>TRBJ1-6|NA|TRBV14|NA
CASSQLRGSSYNSPLHF
TGTGCCAGCAGCCAATTAAGGGGCAGCTCCTATAATTCACCCCTCCACTTT
>TRBJ2-5|TRBD2|TRBV4-2|NA
CASSHVTSGGALETQYF
TGTGCCAGCAGCCACGTTACTAGCGGGGGGGCCCTGGAGACCCAGTACTTC
>TRBJ2-3|TRBD2|TRBV7-2|NA
CASSLVFLAGGLGTDTQYF
TGTGCCAGCAGCTTAGTATTTCTAGCGGGGGGGCTTGGCACAGATACGCAGTATTTT
>TRBJ1-1|TRBD1|TRBV6-5|NA
CASTWTGGTEAFF
TGTGCCAGCACCTGGACAGGGGGCACTGAAGCTTTCTTT
>TRBJ1-2|NA|TRBV9|NA
CASSLGGAVANYGYTF
TGTGCCAGCTCCCTGGGGGGGGCAGTAGCTAACTATGGCTACACCTTC
>TRBJ1-5|NA|TRBV7-6|NA
CASSLQGRNQPQHF
TGTGCCAGCAGCTTACAGGGGCGGAATCAGCCCCAGCATTTT
>TRBJ2-7|TRBD2|TRBV4-3|NA
CASSQGAQPGGGSYEQYF
TGCGCCAGCAGCCAAGGCGCCCAGCCCGGGGGGGGCTCCTACGAGCAGTACTTC
>TRBJ2-2|NA|TRBV6-5|NA
CASEFWRAGELFF
TGTGCCAGCGAATTCTGGCGGGCCGGGGAGCTGTTTTTT
>TRBJ2-3|TRBD2|TRBV7-9|NA
CASSISSLSGGLTDTQYF
TGTGCCAGCAGCATTAGTTCGCTCAGCGGGGGCCTCACAGATACGCAGTATTTT
>TRBJ1-2|TRBD1|TRBV7-3|NA
CASNAMGQYLNYGYTF
TGTGCCAGCAACGCAATGGGACAGTACCTAAACTATGGCTACACCTTC
>TRBJ1-2|TRBD1|TRBV6-5|NA
CASSYDSDRDGYTF
TGTGCCAGCAGTTACGACTCCGACAGGGACGGCTACACCTTC
>TRBJ1-1|NA|TRBV11-3|NA
CASSWGRTAYEAFF
TGTGCCAGCAGCTGGGGTCGGACAGCCTATGAAGCTTTCTTT
>TRBJ2-2|NA|TRBV7-9|NA
CASSFGQTNTGELFF
TGTGCCAGCAGCTTTGGACAGACGAACACCGGGGAGCTGTTTTTT
>TRBJ2-1|TRBD1|TRBV6-1|NA
CASSEVDRSYNEQFF
TGTGCCAGCAGTGAAGTGGACAGGTCCTACAATGAGCAGTTCTTC
>TRBJ1-2|NA|TRBV7-9|NA
CASSLANRDGYTF
TGTGCCAGCAGCTTAGCTAACAGGGATGGCTACACCTTC
>TRBJ1-5|NA|TRBV6-2/TRBV6-3|NA
CASSPRAGRQPQHF
TGTGCCAGCAGCCCCCGAGCAGGGAGGCAGCCCCAGCATTTT
>TRBJ2-6|TRBD1|TRBV2|NA
CASKGQGTGANVLTF
TGTGCCAGCAAGGGACAGGGAACTGGGGCCAACGTCCTGACTTTC
>TRBJ2-2|NA|TRBV27|few
CASSFLHSRANTGELFF
TGTGCCAGCAGTTTTCTACACAGCAGGGCGAACACCGGGGAGCTGTTTTTT
>TRBJ2-1|NA|TRBV1|once
CTSIWGLAGGRGNEQFF
TGCACCAGCATCTGGGGACTAGCGGGGGGGCGTGGCAATGAGCAGTTCTTC
>TRBJ2-3|TRBD1|TRBV7-2|many
CASSGVQTGADTQYF
TGTGCCAGCAGCGGGGTCCAAACAGGGGCAGATACGCAGTATTTT
>TRBJ2-4|NA|TRBV7-2|NA
CASSPRDLVWGAKNIQYF
TGTGCCAGCAGTCCCCGGGACTTAGTTTGGGGAGCCAAAAACATTCAGTACTTC
>TRBJ1-5|NA|TRBV2|NA
CASERTHSNQPQHF
TGTGCCAGCGAGAGGACACATAGCAATCAGCCCCAGCATTTT
>TRBJ2-7|NA|TRBV6-5|NA
CATGQGGEQYF
TGTGCCACCGGGCAGGGTGGCGAGCAGTACTTC
>TRBJ2-3|TRBD2|TRBV30|NA
CAWRKRGGTDTQYF
TGTGCCTGGAGGAAGCGGGGGGGCACAGATACGCAGTATTTT
>TRBJ2-7|NA|TRBV29-1|NA
CSVRDTVDYEQYF
TGCAGCGTCCGGGACACGGTTGATTACGAGCAGTACTTC
>TRBJ1-3|NA|TRBV18|NA
CASSPTGYDSGNTIYF
TGTGCCAGCTCACCTACAGGGTATGACTCTGGAAACACCATATATTTT
>TRBJ2-2|TRBD1|TRBV24-1|once
CATSDRTGLGGELFF
TGTGCCACCAGTGATCGGACAGGGCTTGGCGGGGAGCTGTTTTTT
>TRBJ1-4|NA|TRBV6-5|NA
CASSLGHNEKLFF
TGTGCCAGCAGTCTGGGACATAATGAAAAACTGTTTTTT
>TRBJ1-1|NA|TRBV9|NA
CASSVATGSEAFF
TGTGCCAGCAGCGTAGCTACAGGGTCTGAAGCTTTCTTT
>TRBJ1-4|TRBD1|TRBV6-5|NA
CASKTGVGEKLFF
TGTGCCAGCAAAACAGGGGTTGGTGAAAAACTGTTTTTT
>TRBJ2-5|TRBD1|TRBV7-3|NA
CASSPTGGETQYF
TGTGCCAGCAGCCCAACAGGGGGAGAGACCCAGTACTTC
>TRBJ2-3|TRBD2|TRBV10-3|NA
CAIESGGTSTDTQYF
TGTGCCATCGAAAGCGGGGGGACTAGCACAGATACGCAGTATTTT
>TRBJ1-3|NA|TRBV19|few
CASKWEQGGNTIYF
TGTGCCAGTAAATGGGAGCAGGGGGGAAACACCATATATTTT
>TRBJ2-1|NA|TRBV24-1|many
CATSVVRYNEQFF
TGTGCCACCAGTGTGGTCAGATACAATGAGCAGTTCTTC